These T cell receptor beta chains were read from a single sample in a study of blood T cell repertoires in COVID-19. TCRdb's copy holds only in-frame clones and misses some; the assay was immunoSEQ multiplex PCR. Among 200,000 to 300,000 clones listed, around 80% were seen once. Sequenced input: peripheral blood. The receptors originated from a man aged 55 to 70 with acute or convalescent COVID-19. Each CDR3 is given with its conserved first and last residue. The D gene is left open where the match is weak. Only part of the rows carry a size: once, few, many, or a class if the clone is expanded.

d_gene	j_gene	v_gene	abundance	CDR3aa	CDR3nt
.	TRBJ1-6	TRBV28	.	CASSGGDLYNSPLHF	TGTGCCAGCAGCGGAGGGGACCTTTATAATTCACCCCTCCACTTT
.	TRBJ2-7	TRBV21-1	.	CASSKSSSGRCHEQYF	TGTGCCAGCAGCAAAAGTTCTAGCGGGAGGTGCCACGAGCAGTACTTC
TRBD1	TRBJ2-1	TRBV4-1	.	CASSQGDRGRNEQFF	TGCGCCAGCAGCCAGGGGGACAGGGGACGCAATGAGCAGTTCTTC
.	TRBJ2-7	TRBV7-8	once	CASSLVRSSGTYEQYF	TGTGCCAGCAGCTTAGTTCGTAGCTCGGGAACCTACGAGCAGTACTTC
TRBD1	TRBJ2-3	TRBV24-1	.	CATSVGQGGTDTQYF	TGTGCCACCAGTGTGGGACAGGGGGGCACAGATACGCAGTATTTT
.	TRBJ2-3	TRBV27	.	CASSFGGSLTDTQYF	TGTGCCAGCAGTTTCGGAGGCAGCCTCACAGATACGCAGTATTTT
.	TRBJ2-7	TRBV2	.	CASSETLQRTEGEQYF	TGTGCCAGCAGTGAAACTTTACAGCGAACGGAGGGGGAGCAGTACTTC
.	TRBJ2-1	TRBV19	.	CASSIGLAGYNEQFF	TGTGCCAGTAGTATAGGGCTGGCGGGGTACAATGAGCAGTTCTTC
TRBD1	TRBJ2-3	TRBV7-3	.	CASSLTGTGADTQYF	TGTGCCAGCAGCTTAACCGGGACAGGGGCAGATACGCAGTATTTT
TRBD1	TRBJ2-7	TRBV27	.	CASRTGEFHEQYF	TGTGCCAGCAGGACAGGGGAGTTCCACGAGCAGTACTTC
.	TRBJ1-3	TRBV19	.	CASSIAGRGSGNTIYF	TGTGCCAGTAGTATAGCGGGTAGAGGCTCTGGAAACACCATATATTTT
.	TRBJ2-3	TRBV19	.	CASSSRRDDTDTQYF	TGTGCCAGTAGTAGCCGCCGGGATGACACAGATACGCAGTATTTT
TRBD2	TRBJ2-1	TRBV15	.	CATSSVSDGGSSYNEQFF	TGTGCCACCAGCAGTGTCTCGGATGGCGGGAGTTCCTACAATGAGCAGTTCTTC
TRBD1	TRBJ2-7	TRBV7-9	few	CASSYSTPPGGNYEQYF	TGTGCCAGCAGCTACTCCACGCCGCCAGGGGGAAACTACGAGCAGTACTTC
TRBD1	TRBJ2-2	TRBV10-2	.	CASGRQGWTGELFF	TGCGCCAGCGGTAGACAGGGGTGGACCGGGGAGCTGTTTTTT
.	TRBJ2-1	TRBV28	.	CASSPGSAGAKNEQFF	TGTGCCAGTTCTCCAGGGTCGGCAGGGGCTAAGAATGAGCAGTTCTTC
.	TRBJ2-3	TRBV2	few	CASSDWNRLESQYF	TGTGCCAGCAGTGATTGGAACCGGCTAGAGTCGCAGTATTTT
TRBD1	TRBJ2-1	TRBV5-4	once	CASSVNRGSYNEQFF	TGTGCCAGCAGCGTAAACAGGGGCTCCTACAATGAGCAGTTCTTC
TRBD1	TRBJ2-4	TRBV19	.	CASSPRDRLAKNIQYF	TGTGCCAGTAGTCCCCGGGACAGACTAGCCAAAAACATTCAGTACTTC
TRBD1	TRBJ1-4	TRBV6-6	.	CASRALDRGGEKLFF	TGTGCCAGCAGAGCCCTCGACAGGGGTGGTGAAAAACTGTTTTTT
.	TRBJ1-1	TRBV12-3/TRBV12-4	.	CASSLQGPTEAFF	TGTGCCAGCAGCCTACAGGGACCCACTGAAGCTTTCTTT
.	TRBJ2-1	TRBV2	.	CASKERSDYNEQFF	TGTGCCAGCAAGGAGAGATCAGACTACAATGAGCAGTTCTTC